This is a list of T cell receptor beta chains from one sample in a study of T cell responses to AZD1222 COVID-19 vaccine. Some clones are missing from TCRdb's copy, which holds only in-frame ones; the method was immunoSEQ multiplex PCR. This sample carries 90,000 to 150,000 clones, about 85% of them seen once, and the ten largest clones take approximately 2.4%. The material sequenced was peripheral blood, taken on day 0 of AZD1222 vaccination. Every receptor here comes from an adult in good health. CDR3s include the opening cysteine and the closing phenylalanine or tryptophan. D genes are given only for firm matches. Where a row states a size, it is once, few, many or the class of an expanded clone; other rows omit it.

v_call: TRBV5-1; j_call: TRBJ2-7; d_call: TRBD2; clone_size: -; cdr3_aa: CASSLDRGLAAYEQYF; cdr3_nt: TGCGCCAGCAGCTTGGATCGGGGACTAGCGGCCTACGAGCAGTACTTC
v_call: TRBV5-1; j_call: TRBJ2-4; d_call: -; clone_size: -; cdr3_aa: CASTLGARQSLLRSGNIQYF; cdr3_nt: TGCGCCAGCACCTTGGGAGCGAGACAGAGCTTACTTCGAAGTGGGAACATTCAGTACTTC
v_call: TRBV7-2; j_call: TRBJ1-6; d_call: -; clone_size: -; cdr3_aa: CASSSRAGYNSPLHF; cdr3_nt: TGTGCCAGCAGCTCCAGGGCAGGCTATAATTCACCCCTCCACTTT
v_call: TRBV27; j_call: TRBJ2-7; d_call: -; clone_size: once; cdr3_aa: CASSRLGGTYEQYF; cdr3_nt: TGTGCCAGCAGTCGCCTGGGGGGTACCTACGAGCAGTACTTC
v_call: TRBV10-3; j_call: TRBJ1-5; d_call: -; clone_size: -; cdr3_aa: CAISESGPAHNQPQHF; cdr3_nt: TGTGCCATCAGTGAGTCCGGGCCGGCCCACAATCAGCCCCAGCATTTT
v_call: TRBV24-1; j_call: TRBJ2-1; d_call: -; clone_size: -; cdr3_aa: CATSDPSGGPSSYNEQFF; cdr3_nt: TGTGCCACCAGTGACCCATCCGGGGGTCCTAGCTCCTACAATGAGCAGTTCTTC
v_call: TRBV5-1; j_call: TRBJ1-2; d_call: -; clone_size: -; cdr3_aa: CASSLADRGANGYTF; cdr3_nt: TGCGCCAGCAGCTTGGCCGATCGGGGGGCGAATGGCTACACCTTC
v_call: TRBV7-3; j_call: TRBJ2-5; d_call: TRBD1; clone_size: -; cdr3_aa: CASSERTDPGGTQYF; cdr3_nt: TGTGCCAGCAGCGAACGGACAGACCCAGGGGGGACCCAGTACTTC
v_call: TRBV2; j_call: TRBJ1-5; d_call: -; clone_size: -; cdr3_aa: CASRGAGQSNQPQHF; cdr3_nt: TGTGCCAGCAGAGGGGCGGGACAAAGCAATCAGCCCCAGCATTTT
v_call: TRBV10-3; j_call: TRBJ2-7; d_call: -; clone_size: -; cdr3_aa: CAISSPGLAVYEQYF; cdr3_nt: TGTGCCATCAGCTCCCCCGGGCTGGCTGTTTACGAGCAGTACTTC
v_call: TRBV20-1; j_call: TRBJ1-1; d_call: -; clone_size: -; cdr3_aa: CSARKGAEAFF; cdr3_nt: TGCAGTGCTAGAAAGGGTGCTGAAGCTTTCTTT
v_call: TRBV6-5; j_call: TRBJ1-2; d_call: -; clone_size: -; cdr3_aa: CASQVGGGFGYTF; cdr3_nt: TGTGCCAGCCAAGTTGGAGGGGGGTTTGGCTACACCTTC
v_call: TRBV7-2; j_call: TRBJ1-2; d_call: -; clone_size: -; cdr3_aa: CASSPPIVSGYTF; cdr3_nt: TGTGCCAGCAGCCCCCCGATAGTCTCTGGCTACACCTTC
v_call: TRBV6-5; j_call: TRBJ2-3; d_call: TRBD2; clone_size: -; cdr3_aa: CANRGDGIHTQYF; cdr3_nt: TGTGCCAACCGGGGGGATGGGATTCATACGCAGTATTTT
v_call: TRBV28; j_call: TRBJ2-3; d_call: -; clone_size: -; cdr3_aa: CASSLGVDTQYF; cdr3_nt: TGTGCCAGCAGTTTAGGTGTAGATACGCAGTATTTT
v_call: TRBV9; j_call: TRBJ2-2; d_call: -; clone_size: -; cdr3_aa: CASSVSGVSTGELFF; cdr3_nt: TGTGCCAGCAGCGTATCGGGAGTGAGCACCGGGGAGCTGTTTTTT
v_call: TRBV30; j_call: TRBJ1-2; d_call: -; clone_size: -; cdr3_aa: CAWSEPGALSNYGYTF; cdr3_nt: TGTGCCTGGAGTGAACCAGGGGCTTTGTCTAACTATGGCTACACCTTC
v_call: TRBV11-2; j_call: TRBJ1-2; d_call: -; clone_size: medium-sized; cdr3_aa: CASSQKGRDGYTF; cdr3_nt: TGTGCCAGCAGCCAAAAGGGCAGGGACGGCTACACCTTC
v_call: TRBV10-1; j_call: TRBJ1-1; d_call: -; clone_size: -; cdr3_aa: CASQGENTEAFF; cdr3_nt: TGCGCCAGCCAAGGGGAGAACACTGAAGCTTTCTTT
v_call: TRBV19; j_call: TRBJ1-1; d_call: -; clone_size: -; cdr3_aa: CASSIDGTARAFF; cdr3_nt: TGTGCCAGTAGTATAGACGGGACGGCCCGAGCTTTCTTT
v_call: TRBV18; j_call: TRBJ2-5; d_call: -; clone_size: -; cdr3_aa: CASSPPWQANQETQYF; cdr3_nt: TGTGCCAGCTCACCACCGTGGCAGGCCAACCAAGAGACCCAGTACTTC
v_call: TRBV28; j_call: TRBJ1-3; d_call: -; clone_size: once; cdr3_aa: CASSFTLPGNTIYF; cdr3_nt: TGTGCCAGCAGTTTTACACTTCCTGGAAACACCATATATTTT
v_call: TRBV6-1; j_call: TRBJ2-1; d_call: -; clone_size: -; cdr3_aa: CASSERNGNEQFF; cdr3_nt: TGTGCCAGCAGTGAAAGGAACGGCAATGAGCAGTTCTTC
v_call: TRBV6-5; j_call: TRBJ2-7; d_call: -; clone_size: -; cdr3_aa: CASSPLGSPHF; cdr3_nt: TGTGCCAGCAGCCCCCTGGGATCACCCCACTTC
v_call: TRBV6-1; j_call: TRBJ1-2; d_call: -; clone_size: -; cdr3_aa: CASSEAVPIHF; cdr3_nt: TGTGCCAGCAGTGAGGCAGTCCCTATCCACTTC
v_call: TRBV7-2; j_call: TRBJ2-7; d_call: TRBD2; clone_size: -; cdr3_aa: CASSSGLAGRSYEQYF; cdr3_nt: TGTGCCAGCAGCTCCGGTCTAGCGGGACGATCCTACGAGCAGTACTTC
v_call: TRBV18; j_call: TRBJ2-1; d_call: -; clone_size: -; cdr3_aa: CASSPLGRPTLGNEQFF; cdr3_nt: TGTGCCAGCTCACCTCTAGGCCGCCCAACTCTGGGGAATGAGCAGTTCTTC
v_call: TRBV5-4; j_call: TRBJ2-6; d_call: -; clone_size: -; cdr3_aa: CASSPGTYPSGANVLTF; cdr3_nt: TGTGCCAGCAGCCCCGGGACTTACCCCTCTGGGGCCAACGTCCTGACTTTC
v_call: TRBV7-9; j_call: TRBJ2-1; d_call: -; clone_size: -; cdr3_aa: CASSLDGNSYNEQFF; cdr3_nt: TGTGCCAGCAGCTTAGACGGAAATTCCTACAATGAGCAGTTCTTC
v_call: TRBV4-1; j_call: TRBJ2-2; d_call: -; clone_size: -; cdr3_aa: CASSPSPGLITGELFF; cdr3_nt: TGCGCCAGCAGCCCTAGTCCGGGTCTGATTACCGGGGAGCTGTTTTTT
v_call: TRBV28; j_call: TRBJ2-1; d_call: TRBD1; clone_size: once; cdr3_aa: CASSPGTGFRNEQFF; cdr3_nt: TGTGCCAGCAGCCCCGGGACAGGGTTTCGCAATGAGCAGTTCTTC
v_call: TRBV11-3; j_call: TRBJ2-7; d_call: TRBD2; clone_size: -; cdr3_aa: CASSPSGRADYEQYF; cdr3_nt: TGTGCCAGCAGCCCTAGCGGGAGGGCCGACTACGAGCAGTACTTC
v_call: TRBV9; j_call: TRBJ2-2; d_call: -; clone_size: -; cdr3_aa: CASSPGVTGELFF; cdr3_nt: TGTGCCAGCAGCCCGGGTGTCACCGGGGAGCTGTTTTTT
v_call: TRBV30; j_call: TRBJ2-2; d_call: TRBD1; clone_size: -; cdr3_aa: CAWSAETGTNTGELFF; cdr3_nt: TGTGCCTGGAGTGCAGAGACAGGGACGAACACCGGGGAGCTGTTTTTT
v_call: TRBV10-3; j_call: TRBJ2-7; d_call: -; clone_size: -; cdr3_aa: CAISESKPEQYF; cdr3_nt: TGTGCCATCAGTGAGTCGAAGCCCGAGCAGTACTTC
v_call: TRBV5-1; j_call: TRBJ2-1; d_call: -; clone_size: -; cdr3_aa: CASSQGSPSYNEQFF; cdr3_nt: TGCGCCAGCAGCCAGGGGAGCCCCTCCTACAATGAGCAGTTCTTC
v_call: TRBV29-1; j_call: TRBJ2-3; d_call: TRBD2; clone_size: -; cdr3_aa: CSVVGLAGGPDTQYF; cdr3_nt: TGCAGCGTTGTAGGACTAGCGGGAGGGCCTGATACGCAGTATTTT